Each of the 12 T cell receptor beta chains below was sequenced from the same sample in a study of blood T cells in healthy people across ages (dated by TCRdb to between 2014 and 2016). Library creation used 5' RACE. Reads for this sample came from an Illumina HiSeq 2500. A second roughly 7 to 11 cycle PCR used a sample-barcoded 5' primer and a J-beta primer mix. TCRdb trimmed the raw reads at Q25, called clones with MiXCR and kept productive beta chains. Identical CDR3 protein sequences are pooled into one entry, listed with their most common genes and DNA. The sample has roughly 700,000 distinct CDR3 sequences on record, roughly 49% of them singletons. 30% to 40% of the sample comes from the top ten. Specimen: blood. These receptors were taken from a woman in her sixties or seventies in good health.

The chain carries TRBV5-1 and TRBJ1-5; weak D call: TRBD1 (5 bases). The germline V gene has CDR1 SGHRS and CDR2 YFSETQ. CDR3 length equals 15 residues. V shed 4 bases and J shed 4 bases, with 15 bases lying between them. CDR3 protein: CASSTRGGLNQPQHF. In DNA form, the CDR3 reads TGCGCCAGCAGCACGAGGGGAGGTCTGAATCAGCCCCAGCATTTT.

The rearrangement uses TRBV10-3 and TRBJ1-5, with 7 bases aligning to TRBD1. Trimming cost V 5 bases and J 5 bases; bases outside gene matches: 3. The germline CDR1 and CDR2 sequences are ENHRY and SYGVKD. CDR3 length: 13 amino acids. CDR3 loop: CAISTGDDQPQHF. The CDR3 nucleotides read TGTGCCATCAGTACAGGGGATGATCAGCCCCAGCATTTT.

J is TRBJ2-1 and V is TRBV3-1; no clear D gene. This CDR3 contains 13 residues. Germline-derived CDR1 and CDR2 are LGHDT and YNNKEL (reference sequence). V was shortened by 4 bases and J by 10 bases, with 14 bases between the two germline ends. The CDR3 is CASSPVMTVEQFF. DNA for the CDR3: TGTGCCAGCAGCCCAGTTATGACGGTCGAGCAGTTCTTC.

The chain employs TRBV29-1 and TRBJ2-7; tentative D call: TRBD1 (6 bases). Looked up from germline, CDR1 is SQVTM and CDR2 is ANQGSEA. The CDR3 runs 14 residues. Between the trimmed V and J ends, which lost 1 base and 3 bases, there was a span of 13 bases. The CDR3 loop reads CSVEGSGTNYEQYF. CDR3 in DNA: TGCAGCGTTGAAGGTTCCGGGACAAACTACGAGCAGTACTTC.

This sequence joins TRBV28 and TRBJ1-6, with 7 bases matching TRBD1. CDR1 is MDHEN and CDR2 is SYDVKM in the germline V gene. The junction had 6 bases not matched to a gene; V was cut back by 1 base and J by 12 bases. The CDR3 runs 14 residues. CDR3 DNA: TGTGCCAGCAGTTTATCAGAGACAGGGTTACCCCTCCACTTT. This encodes CASSLSETGLPLHF.

The J gene is TRBJ2-5, the V gene TRBV7-3; 7 bases are a match to TRBD1. V was pared by 5 bases and J by 5 bases, with 5 bases of the junction left unmatched. Germline V gene lookup returns CDR1 SGHTA and CDR2 FQGTGA. The CDR3 spans 13 residues. CDR3 amino acids: CASSPGQMETQYF. In DNA form, the CDR3 reads TGTGCCAGCAGCCCGGGACAGATGGAGACCCAGTACTTC.

In its sample, this clonotype was seen a few times. This sequence joins TRBV12-3 or TRBV12-4 and TRBJ2-5, with 11 positions matching TRBD2. After removal of 8 bases from V and 7 bases from J, the junction contained 6 bases not matched to a gene. The CDR3 has 13 amino acids. CDR3 DNA sequence: TGTGCCAGCGGGACTAGCGGCCTGGGGACCCAGTACTTC. This sequence encodes CASGTSGLGTQYF.

This rearrangement joins TRBV7-9 to TRBJ2-5; D perhaps matches TRBD2 (5 bases). The CDR3 loop spans 13 amino acids. The V gene's germline CDR1 is SEHNR and CDR2 FQNEAQ (reference sequence). Trimming stripped 5 bases from V and 11 bases from J, with 18 bases between. In DNA, the CDR3 is TGTGCCAGCAGCCTCGAGGGCCTCAGTGAGCAGTACTTC. This gives the protein CASSLEGLSEQYF.

The chain combines TRBV20-1 with TRBJ1-3; D is unresolved. The CDR3 contains 14 residues. Trimming removed 5 bases at V and 0 bases at J, with 11 bases between. Germline CDR1 reads DFQATT; CDR2 reads SNEGSKA (reference sequence). The CDR3 sequence: CSAVEAHSGNTIYF. CDR3 nucleotide sequence: TGCAGTGCTGTCGAGGCTCACTCTGGAAACACCATATATTTT.

This clonotype was counted only a few times. CDR3 sequence reads: CSVVRSTDTQYF. In DNA, the CDR3 is TGCAGCGTGGTACGAAGCACAGATACGCAGTATTTT. The chain links TRBV29-1 to TRBJ2-3; D remains unclear. The CDR3 has 12 residues. CDR1 and CDR2 (germline): SQVTM, ANQGSEA. The germline V and J ends were trimmed by 6 bases and 0 bases, with 7 bases remaining between them.

The chain is built from TRBV20-1 and TRBJ2-7, with a tentative D call TRBD1 (5 bases). V was trimmed by 4 bases and J by 2 bases, leaving 12 bases between them. The CDR3 runs 13 residues. Germline lookup yields CDR1 DFQATT and CDR2 SNEGSKA (reference sequence). The CDR3 DNA sequence: TGCAGTGCTAAGTCCGAGACAGCCTACGAGCAGTACTTC. It translates to CSAKSETAYEQYF.

The chain is built from TRBV2 and TRBJ2-1; 13 bases match TRBD2. In germline, CDR1 is SNHLY, CDR2 FYNNEI. The CDR3 consists of 14 residues. With 6 bases clipped from V and 7 bases from J, the junction kept 3 bases outside the gene matches. The CDR3 is CASRGTSGTNEQFF. CDR3 coding DNA: TGTGCCAGCAGGGGGACTAGCGGGACGAATGAGCAGTTCTTC.